A single sample gave rise to the 21 T cell receptor beta chains below, sequenced in a study of beta chain features in type 1 diabetes. Reverse transcription of all isolated RNA meant that expressed TCRB transcripts were sequenced. The data were produced by immunoSEQ multiplex PCR, yet TCRdb's version contains in-frame clones alone and is incomplete. The sample shows more than 300,000 clones, more than 13% of them seen only once. The source material was naive CD4+ T cells from blood. These receptors came from a woman younger than 35 in good health.

This clone occurred a few times. J is TRBJ2-7 and V is TRBV5-1; 13 positions agree with TRBD2. Germline values: CDR1 SGHRS, CDR2 YFSETQ. The CDR3 runs to 15 residues. Trimming removed 4 bases from V and 7 bases from J; junction bases left unmatched: 8. CDR3 region: CASSRSGTSGTEQYF. In DNA, the CDR3 is TGCGCCAGCAGCAGGTCCGGGACTAGCGGGACGGAGCAGTACTTC.

The chain is built from TRBV23-1 and TRBJ1-1; TRBD1 is a possible D gene (5 bases). TRBV23-1 is classed as an ORF, of uncertain function. Trimming stripped 8 bases from V and 6 bases from J, with 28 bases between. The CDR3 extends over 17 amino acids. DNA for the CDR3: TGCGCCAGCCCCCCCGTCCCAAACAGGATCATATTGCCTGAAGCTTTCTTT. Protein sequence: CASPPVPNRIILPEAFF.

This clone was seen more than once but under ten times. The chain combines TRBV25-1 with TRBJ2-5; TRBD2 matches at 11 bases. Germline CDR1 MGHDK, CDR2 SYGVNS. This CDR3 comprises 17 residues. The V gene end was trimmed by 1 base and the J gene end by 4 bases; junction bases not matched to a gene: 8. DNA for the CDR3: TGTGCCAGCAGTGAATTAGCACTAGCGGGAGCAAGAGAGACCCAGTACTTC. As protein: CASSELALAGARETQYF.

The chain has TRBV29-1 and TRBJ1-4; D is undetermined. Germline loops: CDR1 SQVTM, CDR2 ANQGSEA. V shed 7 bases and J shed 3 bases, with 18 bases lying between them. This CDR3 contains 15 residues. The CDR3 loop reads CSANLYRAPNEKLFF. In DNA, the CDR3 is TGCAGCGCCAACCTATACCGAGCCCCTAATGAAAAACTGTTTTTT.

Turning to this clone: Different DNA sequences within this sample yield the same CDR3. The rearrangement joins TRBV30 to TRBJ1-2, with D uncertain. Trimming pared 0 bases from V and 4 bases from J, leaving 3 bases between. In germline, CDR1 is GTSNPN, CDR2 SVGIG (reference sequence). The CDR3 runs 11 residues. The CDR3 loop is CAWSVRYGYTF. CDR3 DNA sequence: TGTGCCTGGAGTGTCCGCTATGGCTACACCTTC.

The rearrangement uses TRBV2 and TRBJ1-5; possibly TRBD1 for D (6 bases). In germline, CDR1 is SNHLY, CDR2 FYNNEI. The CDR3 extends over 15 amino acids. Trimming pared 4 bases from V and 0 bases from J, leaving 10 bases between. CDR3 sequence (DNA): TGTGCCAGCAGTGGGACAGTTTATAGCAATCAGCCCCAGCATTTT. Its protein is CASSGTVYSNQPQHF.

The gene calls are TRBV4-1 and TRBJ1-5; no clear D gene. This CDR3 contains 16 residues. V was pared by 0 bases and J by 0 bases, with 9 bases between. Per the germline V gene, CDR1 is MGHRA and CDR2 is YSYEKL. The CDR3 DNA reads TGCGCCAGCAGCCAAGAATTGGCGGCTAGCAATCAGCCCCAGCATTTT. Its protein is CASSQELAASNQPQHF.

The chain uses TRBV6-1 and TRBJ2-4; the D gene is possibly TRBD2 (6 bases). The V gene's germline CDR1 is MNHNS and CDR2 SASEGT. V lost 3 bases, J lost 2 bases, and 8 bases lay in between. The CDR3 is made up of 14 amino acids. CDR3 bases: TGTGCCAGCAGTGACGGGGGAACCAAAAACATTCAGTACTTC. As protein: CASSDGGTKNIQYF.

This sequence joins TRBV4-1 and TRBJ2-3; 15 nucleotides line up with TRBD2. After removal of 3 bases from V and 5 bases from J, the junction contained 12 bases not matched to a gene. Germline CDR1 MGHRA, CDR2 YSYEKL. The CDR3 runs to 19 residues. The CDR3 reads CASSQGAPGLAGGIDTQYF. The CDR3 coding sequence is TGCGCCAGCAGCCAGGGGGCCCCGGGACTAGCGGGAGGCATAGATACGCAGTATTTT.

V usage is TRBV30 and J usage is TRBJ2-2; D unclear. Trimming stripped 3 bases from V and 2 bases from J, with 4 bases between. Germline CDR1 is GTSNPN and CDR2 is SVGIG (reference sequence). There are 12 residues in the CDR3. CDR3 sequence reads: CAWRGNTGELFF. CDR3 nucleotides: TGTGCCTGGAGGGGCAACACCGGGGAGCTGTTTTTT.

Worth noting for this clone: The identical CDR3 is also encoded by other nucleotide sequences in the sample. The V call is TRBV18, the J call TRBJ2-5; D uncertain. The CDR3 extends over 12 amino acids. The germline CDR1 and CDR2 sequences are KGHSH and LQKENI. The V and J ends lost 3 bases and 5 bases respectively, with 7 bases between them. CDR3 bases: TGTGCCAGCTCACCCCCCGAGGAGACCCAGTACTTC. It is translated as CASSPPEETQYF.

Written as DNA, the CDR3 is TGTGCCAGCAGTGAATTCGGAAGGCAGGGCAGATCCTACGAGCAGTACTTC. Translation gives CASSEFGRQGRSYEQYF. V usage is TRBV25-1 and J usage is TRBJ2-7, with D perhaps matching TRBD1 (5 bases). Germline-derived CDR1 and CDR2 are MGHDK and SYGVNS. V lost 1 base and J lost 1, with 17 bases in between. CDR3 length: 17 residues.

The rearrangement links TRBV6-5 to TRBJ2-7; weak D call: TRBD1 (7 bases). V was trimmed by 7 bases and J by 6 bases, leaving 19 bases between them. Germline V gene data show CDR1 as MNHEY and CDR2 as SVGAGI. This CDR3 is built from 14 residues. CDR3 sequence (DNA): TGTGCCAGCAACACCCAGGGGGACTCGTCCGAGCAGTACTTC. Translated: CASNTQGDSSEQYF.

In its sample, this clone was seen a few times. The chain uses TRBV30 and TRBJ1-4; D gene ambiguous. The ends were cut back, 3 bases at V and 2 bases at J, with 7 bases in the middle. CDR1 and CDR2 (germline): GTSNPN, SVGIG (reference sequence). The CDR3 consists of 13 residues. In DNA form, the CDR3 reads TGTGCCTGGAGGTGGAGGACTAATGAAAAACTGTTTTTT. Encoded protein: CAWRWRTNEKLFF.

V is TRBV29-1 and J is TRBJ1-2, with 12 bases fitting TRBD1. The CDR3 contains 14 residues. Trimming at V came to 5 bases and at J to 2 bases, leaving 3 bases not matched to a gene. The germline CDR1 and CDR2 sequences are SQVTM and ANQGSEA. The CDR3 sequence: CSVSGTGGNYGYTF. The CDR3 DNA reads as TGCAGCGTTTCCGGGACAGGGGGCAACTATGGCTACACCTTC.

The chain joins TRBV2 to TRBJ2-5; D unclear. The CDR3 is 11 residues long. The V and J ends lost 3 bases and 7 bases respectively, with 6 bases between them. CDR1 is SNHLY, CDR2 FYNNEI, per germline. CDR3 DNA: TGTGCCAGCAGTGATCTGGCGACCCAGTACTTC. Protein: CASSDLATQYF.

With respect to this clone: This specimen includes other DNA sequences encoding the same CDR3. The V and J genes are TRBV20-1 and TRBJ2-5; D might be TRBD1 (6 bases). The CDR3 consists of 11 residues. Trimming shortened V by 5 bases and J by 5 bases, and 9 bases separated the two germline ends. Germline values: CDR1 DFQATT, CDR2 SNEGSKA (reference sequence). In DNA, the CDR3 is TGCAGTGCTGGGGGCCGGGAGACCCAGTACTTC. It is translated as CSAGGRETQYF.

The chain carries TRBV15 and TRBJ1-5; possibly TRBD1 for D (5 bases). The germline V and J ends were trimmed by 4 bases and 7 bases, with 17 bases remaining between them. In germline, CDR1 is LNHNV, CDR2 YYDKDF (reference sequence). The CDR3 runs 15 residues. The CDR3 nucleotides read TGTGCCACCAGCACTCGGTCAGGGTCTTACCAGCCCCAGCATTTT. Its translation: CATSTRSGSYQPQHF.

In its sample, this clone was seen a few times. J is TRBJ2-4 and V is TRBV30; 8 bases are shared with TRBD1. Germline assignment: CDR1 GTSNPN and CDR2 SVGIG (reference sequence). V lost 8 bases, J lost 1 base, and 1 base stayed unmatched. There are 12 residues in the CDR3. As DNA, the CDR3 is TGTGCCGGGGACAGGGCCAAAAACATTCAGTACTTC. This gives the protein CAGDRAKNIQYF. Full variable domain (outside the CDR3, taken from reference TRBV30 and TRBJ2-4): SQTIHQWPATLVQPVGSPLSLECTVEGTSNPNLYWYRQAAGRGLQLLFYSVGIGQISSEVPQNLSASRPQDRQFILSSKKLLLSDSGFYLCAGDRAKNIQYFGAGTRLSVL.

The genes are TRBV5-1 and TRBJ2-2; weak D call: TRBD2 (5 bases). V was cut by 1 base and J by 2 bases, with 9 bases left in between. CDR1 is SGHRS and CDR2 is YFSETQ in the germline V gene. The CDR3 runs 15 residues. This CDR3 reads CASSLIPGNTGELFF. DNA of the CDR3: TGCGCCAGCAGCTTGATACCGGGAAACACCGGGGAGCTGTTTTTT.

This clone was recorded a few times. V usage is TRBV9 and J usage is TRBJ2-1; no clear D. This CDR3 region has 15 residues. The V end was cut by 0 bases, the J end by 0 bases, with 7 bases between. Per germline, CDR1 SGDLS and CDR2 YYNGEE. CDR3: CASSVVAASYNEQFF. The CDR3 bases are TGTGCCAGCAGCGTAGTTGCGGCCTCCTACAATGAGCAGTTCTTC.